Given below is one TCR beta chain in context. Its antigen is currently unknown. This CDR3 spans 13 amino acids. Trimming cost V 2 bases and J 6 bases, with 7 bases left between them. The germline gives CDR1 MNHEY, CDR2 SVGAGI. The sample is drawn from a study of shared clonotypes between healthy human individuals. For the study at large: The plates for each donor numbered three CD4 naive, three CD4 memory, two CD8 naive and one CD8 memory.

Study observations and caveats: There were few donors, and this limited the genetic and exposure-history diversity represented.

Each subset's genomic DNA was split evenly across several immunoSEQ plates. Per the study methods: With immunoSEQ giving junction-only sequences and no quality scores, filtering differed. Generated by immunoSEQ multiplex PCR, the TCRdb table keeps only in-frame clones and is missing some. D and trimming were read from the DNA, whereas the V and J calls and clone size are those reported in that table. The data contain around 88,000 clones, about 68% of them seen just once; the ten biggest clones take up 45%. The source of this sequence is a man younger than 45 in good health. The chain uses TRBV6-5 and TRBJ1-4, with D hard to call. Material for sequencing was memory CD8+ T cells sorted from blood. Described subset: CD45RO+ cells pooled with CCR7-negative TemRA cells. The CDR3 sequence is CASSYSAYEKLFF. CDR3 coding DNA: TGTGCCAGCAGTTACAGTGCGTATGAAAAACTGTTTTTT.